The clone carrying this T cell receptor (beta chain) occurred many times. The junction departs from the called germline gene at one end, perhaps through a read error. This sample was taken from a study of identical twins. A single record per CDR3 protein comes from TCRdb applying MiXCR to the 5' RACE reads. The repertoire holds around 95,000 distinct CDR3 sequences, with 5.9% as singletons. Germline CDR1 and CDR2: SGHDT and YYEEEE. The CDR3 sequence is 14 residues long. The sequence was collected from a woman in her forties or fifties in good health. The specimen sequenced was memory T cells sorted from blood. This chain uses TRBV5-6 with TRBJ2-1; 8 bases agree with TRBD2. The CDR3 nucleotides are TGTGCCAGCAGCTTGGTGCGGGGGGACGGCCCTACCCCCTTC. Its translation is CASSLVRGDGPTPF.